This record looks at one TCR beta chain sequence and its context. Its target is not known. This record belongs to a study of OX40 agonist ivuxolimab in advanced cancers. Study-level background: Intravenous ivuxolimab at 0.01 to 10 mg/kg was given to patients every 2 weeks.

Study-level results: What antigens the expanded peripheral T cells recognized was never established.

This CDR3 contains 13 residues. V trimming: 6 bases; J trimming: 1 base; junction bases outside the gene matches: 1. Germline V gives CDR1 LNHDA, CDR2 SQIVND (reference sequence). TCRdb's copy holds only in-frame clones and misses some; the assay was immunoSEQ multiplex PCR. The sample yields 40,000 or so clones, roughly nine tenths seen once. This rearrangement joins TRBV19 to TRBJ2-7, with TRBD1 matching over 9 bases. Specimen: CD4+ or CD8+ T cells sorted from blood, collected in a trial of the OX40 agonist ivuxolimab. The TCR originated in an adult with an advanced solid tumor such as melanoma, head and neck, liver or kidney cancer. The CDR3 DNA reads TGTGCCAGTAGGACAGGGGGATCCTACGAGCAGTACTTC. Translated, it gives CASRTGGSYEQYF.